The T cell receptor (beta chain) described here comes from a study of T cell responses to AZD1222 COVID-19 vaccine. A note on this clone: The antigen remains unidentified.

Assay: immunoSEQ multiplex PCR; the TCRdb copy retains only in-frame clones and omits some. The sample has under 95,000 clones, approximately 88% seen once. Pooled together were second doses at about 4 or about 12 weeks. Study results and caveats: Reportedly, nearly half of unique spike TCRs recognized epitopes outside B.1.351/B.1.1.7 mutations. Spike regions recognized by vaccine-associated CD4 TCRs spanned the protein, led by 160-218 and 743-854. Clonal diversity was possibly underestimated; the donors were predominantly white British and more often female.

With 0 bases removed from V and 4 bases from J, the gap between germline ends came to 8 bases. The CDR3 runs to 14 residues. Germline values: CDR1 MRHNA, CDR2 SNTAGT. The rearrangement links TRBV6-4 to TRBJ2-3; D unresolved. This clonotype was obtained from an adult who received the AZD1222 COVID-19 vaccine. This sample comprised peripheral blood, obtained 28 days after the second AZD1222 dose. CDR3 DNA: TGTGCCAGCAGTGACTCGAGTGGGGCAGATACGCAGTATTTT. It encodes CASSDSSGADTQYF.